Shown below are 24 T cell receptor beta chains from a single sample sequenced in a study of blood T cell repertoires in COVID-19. The data were produced by immunoSEQ multiplex PCR, yet TCRdb's version contains in-frame clones alone and is incomplete. Among about 250,000 clones, approximately 80% were seen once, and the ten largest hold over 3%. Sequencing was performed on peripheral blood. The receptors come from a woman in her thirties or forties with active or convalescent COVID-19.

This clone was detected a few times. The CDR3 protein is CASGLVPGEAFF. In DNA, the CDR3 is TGTGCTAGTGGTTTGGTACCGGGAGAAGCTTTCTTT. The chain has TRBV12-5 and TRBJ1-1; no firm D call. CDR1 LGHNT and CDR2 FRNRAP come from the germline V gene. This CDR3 region has 12 residues. V was clipped by 0 bases and J by 8 bases, with 7 bases between them.

In its sample, this clone was seen once. The gene calls are TRBV5-1 and TRBJ1-1, with D tentatively TRBD1 (6 bases). Germline CDR1 is SGHRS and CDR2 is YFSETQ. V was clipped by 0 bases and J by 0 bases, with 15 bases between them. This CDR3 is 17 amino acids long. Here the CDR3 DNA reads TGCGCCAGCAGCTTGGTTCCTAAGGGGGGGATGAACACTGAAGCTTTCTTT. Translated, it gives CASSLVPKGGMNTEAFF.

The chain recombines TRBV7-6 with TRBJ1-6; D uncertain. This CDR3 comprises 12 residues. Between the trimmed V and J ends, which lost 4 bases and 7 bases, there was a span of 5 bases. Germline CDR1 SGHVS, CDR2 FNYEAQ. CDR3 nucleotide sequence: TGTGCCAGCAGCTACAGAAATTCACCCCTCCACTTT. Translated: CASSYRNSPLHF.

The J gene is TRBJ1-1, the V gene TRBV6-5, with 7 positions matching TRBD1. With 4 bases clipped from V and 4 bases from J, the junction kept 6 bases outside the gene matches. Germline V CDR1 and CDR2: MNHEY, SVGAGI. The CDR3 totals 14 residues. This CDR3 is CASSFDRAGTEAFF. The CDR3 nucleotides read TGTGCCAGCAGTTTTGACAGGGCAGGCACTGAAGCTTTCTTT.

The chain uses TRBV2 and TRBJ2-3, with 7 bases identical to TRBD1. The CDR3 contains 17 residues. Losses at the gene ends were 0 bases for V and 5 bases for J; bases not matched to a gene: 11. The germline CDR1 and CDR2 sequences are SNHLY and FYNNEI. Here the CDR3 reads CASSEAWQGEKKDTQYF. The CDR3 DNA follows: TGTGCCAGCAGTGAAGCGTGGCAGGGGGAGAAGAAAGATACGCAGTATTTT.

Details on this clone: At one end the junction does not follow the germline gene, possibly because of a read error. This chain connects TRBV7-2 to TRBJ2-1; 8 bases agree with TRBD2. This CDR3 contains 12 residues. Germline V gene data show CDR1 as SGHTA and CDR2 as FQGNSA. The CDR3 DNA sequence: TGTGCCAGCAGCTTAGAAGCGGGGGAGCGACTCTTC. It yields the protein CASSLEAGERLF.

The chain uses TRBV5-6 and TRBJ1-2; no definite D call. The germline V gene encodes CDR1 SGHDT and CDR2 YYEEEE. The CDR3 is 14 amino acids. The germline V and J ends were trimmed by 0 bases and 8 bases, with 14 bases remaining between them. Written as DNA, the CDR3 is TGTGCCAGCAGCTTGGGGGAGCTCGTGCAAGGCTACACCTTC. It encodes CASSLGELVQGYTF.

This rearrangement joins TRBV7-3 to TRBJ2-3; 8 bases are shared with TRBD1. The trim removed 5 bases at V and 1 base at J, leaving 8 bases unmatched. CDR3 size: 16 residues. Looked up from germline, CDR1 is SGHTA and CDR2 is FQGTGA. The CDR3 loop is CASSLGQGRGTDTQYF. The CDR3 DNA reads TGTGCCAGCAGCCTTGGACAGGGCAGGGGCACAGATACGCAGTATTTT.

This clone was observed a single time. This sequence joins TRBV30 and TRBJ2-7; TRBD1 agrees at 9 bases. With V trimmed by 5 bases and J by 1 base, 9 bases remained unmatched. The CDR3 covers 15 residues. Germline-derived CDR1 and CDR2 are GTSNPN and SVGIG (reference sequence). CDR3 protein: CAWDQRDRASYEQYF. The DNA for the CDR3 is TGTGCCTGGGACCAAAGGGACAGGGCGTCCTACGAGCAGTACTTC.

This clone was found a few times. The chain employs TRBV28 and TRBJ1-1; D might be TRBD1 (6 bases). Trimming left V 6 bases short and J 4 bases short, with 12 bases between. The CDR3 length is 13 residues. Germline lookup yields CDR1 MDHEN and CDR2 SYDVKM. The CDR3 DNA reads TGTGCCAGCAGCTCAGGGGTTGTCACTGAAGCTTTCTTT. It encodes CASSSGVVTEAFF.

The chain recombines TRBV28 with TRBJ1-4; unclear D gene. From germline, CDR1 is MDHEN and CDR2 SYDVKM. The CDR3 has 14 amino acids. V shed 7 bases and J shed 4 bases, with 13 bases lying between them. This CDR3 is CASTPGWGNEKLFF. For the CDR3, the DNA is TGTGCCAGCACCCCGGGGTGGGGTAATGAAAAACTGTTTTTT.

The sample holds a few counts of this clone. The genes are TRBV6-1 and TRBJ1-6; the D gene is possibly TRBD1 (6 bases). There are 14 residues in the CDR3. V dropped 2 bases and J dropped 7 bases, with 9 bases sitting between them. The V gene's germline CDR1 is MNHNS and CDR2 SASEGT. CDR3 loop: CASSELRGNSPLHF. CDR3 DNA: TGTGCCAGCAGTGAACTAAGGGGGAATTCACCCCTCCACTTT.

The rearrangement links TRBV6-1 to TRBJ1-5; D is unclear. The CDR3 has 13 amino acids. The germline V and J ends were trimmed by 2 bases and 7 bases, with 9 bases remaining between them. Germline-derived CDR1 and CDR2 are MNHNS and SASEGT. This chain's CDR3 is CASSEFSRQPQHF. CDR3 DNA sequence: TGTGCCAGCAGTGAATTTTCCCGGCAGCCCCAGCATTTT.

The rearrangement links TRBV6-6 to TRBJ1-6; the D gene is possibly TRBD1 (5 bases). Germline values: CDR1 MNHNY, CDR2 SVGAGI (reference sequence). This CDR3 is 13 amino acids long. V was cut by 6 bases and J by 6 bases, with 9 bases left in between. The chain's CDR3 is CASRGQGNSPLHF. For the CDR3, the DNA is TGTGCCAGCAGGGGGCAAGGTAATTCACCCCTCCACTTT.

J is TRBJ2-3 and V is TRBV5-4; perhaps TRBD2 as D (7 bases). V was clipped by 2 bases and J by 6 bases, with 19 bases between them. Germline CDR1 reads SGHNT; CDR2 reads YYREEE (reference sequence). The CDR3 runs 16 residues. CDR3 region: CASSFWRGPGADTQYF. The CDR3 DNA is TGTGCCAGCAGCTTCTGGCGGGGGCCAGGGGCGGATACGCAGTATTTT.

The J gene is TRBJ2-1, the V gene TRBV9; TRBD2 matches at 8 bases. The V and J ends lost 1 base and 7 bases, in that order; junction bases with no gene match: 7. The CDR3 is made up of 15 amino acids. Per the germline V gene, CDR1 is SGDLS and CDR2 is YYNGEE. CDR3 bases: TGTGCCAGCAGCGTAAATAGCGGGGATCTGAATGAGCAGTTCTTC. It yields the protein CASSVNSGDLNEQFF. Drawing the rest from reference TRBV9 and TRBJ2-1, the complete variable domain is DSGVTQTPKHLITATGQRVTLRCSPRSGDLSVYWYQQSLDQGLQFLIQYYNGEERAKGNILERFSAQQFPDLHSELNLSSLELGDSALYFCASSVNSGDLNEQFFGPGTRLTVL.

Points on this clone: This CDR3 is also generated by other DNA sequences in the sample. The gene calls are TRBV6-1 and TRBJ1-3, with D hard to call. The V gene's germline CDR1 is MNHNS and CDR2 SASEGT. V was clipped by 3 bases and J by 0 bases, with 6 bases between them. The CDR3 sequence is 14 residues long. This CDR3 is CASSDRSSGNTIYF. Here the CDR3 DNA reads TGTGCCAGCAGTGACCGCAGCTCTGGAAACACCATATATTTT.

This clone was observed once. The rearrangement joins TRBV6-1 to TRBJ2-7, with a tentative D call TRBD2 (6 bases). Trimming shortened V by 3 bases and J by 3 bases, and 9 bases separated the two germline ends. Germline V gives CDR1 MNHNS, CDR2 SASEGT. The CDR3 runs 13 residues. The CDR3 coding sequence is TGTGCCAGCAGTGAGGGGAGGAACTACGAGCAGTACGTC. Its protein is CASSEGRNYEQYV.

This chain connects TRBV19 to TRBJ2-1, with a weak D call TRBD2 (7 bases). The CDR3 is made up of 16 amino acids. Trimming stripped 4 bases from V and 8 bases from J, with 21 bases between. Germline CDR1 and CDR2: LNHDA and SQIVND (reference sequence). The CDR3 coding sequence is TGTGCCAGTAGTACCCTAGGGGGGGGGCAGCGTCATGAGCAGTTCTTC. This encodes CASSTLGGGQRHEQFF.

This rearrangement joins TRBV12-3 or TRBV12-4 to TRBJ1-6; D call uncertain. CDR3 size: 12 residues. V lost 6 bases, J lost 4 bases, and 4 bases lay in between. The CDR3 loop is CASRRYNSPLHF. The CDR3 DNA reads TGTGCCAGCAGGCGTTATAATTCACCCCTCCACTTT.

The V gene is TRBV11-2, the J gene TRBJ2-4; 7 bases line up with TRBD1. V lost 2 bases and J lost 0; bases outside the gene matches: 7. The CDR3 has 17 amino acids. The germline V gene has CDR1 SGHAT and CDR2 FQNNGV. The CDR3 region is CASSLRGAGGAKNIQYF. The CDR3 bases are TGTGCCAGCAGCTTACGAGGGGCAGGGGGAGCCAAAAACATTCAGTACTTC.

The V call is TRBV3-1 (or the pseudogene TRBV3-2), the J call TRBJ2-1, with 9 bases aligning to TRBD1. Unmatched junction bases numbered 5, after V lost 0 bases and J lost 14 bases. The CDR3 runs to 13 residues. Looked up from germline, CDR1 is LGHDT and CDR2 is YNNKEL (reference sequence). CDR3 region: CASSQEGGTGKFF. The CDR3 DNA sequence: TGTGCCAGCAGCCAAGAGGGGGGGACAGGGAAGTTCTTC.

V is TRBV3-1 (or the pseudogene TRBV3-2) and J is TRBJ2-4; 7 nucleotides match TRBD1. Germline CDR1 and CDR2: LGHDT and YNNKEL (reference sequence). V lost 5 bases to trimming and J lost 4 bases; unmatched junction nucleotides: 5. The CDR3 consists of 14 residues. CDR3 coding DNA: TGTGCCAGCAGCAATCCGGGACAGAAAAACATTCAGTACTTC. Translation gives CASSNPGQKNIQYF.

V usage is TRBV28 and J usage is TRBJ1-1; D remains ambiguous. Germline V gene data show CDR1 as MDHEN and CDR2 as SYDVKM. This CDR3 has 11 residues. The V gene lost 3 bases and the J gene lost 7 bases, with 6 bases spanning the gap. CDR3 amino acids: CASSFLIEAFF. The CDR3 DNA reads as TGTGCCAGCAGTTTCCTAATTGAAGCTTTCTTT.